The present entry profiles one T cell receptor (beta chain) with its context. This CDR3 region has 13 residues. CDR1 is SGHTA, CDR2 FQGTGA, per germline. Trimming removed 5 bases from V and 9 bases from J, with 14 bases in between. The data are from a study of technical replicates of blood from a few donors. Clones were read by immunoSEQ multiplex PCR, and TCRdb kept only the in-frame ones, dropping some. The sample carries more than 65,000 clones, nearly 96% recorded once. This rearrangement joins TRBV7-3 to TRBJ2-1; D is possibly TRBD1 (6 bases). The source is a human donor in good health. Sequenced sample: T cells isolated from PBMCs. In nucleotides, the CDR3 is TGTGCCAGCAGCCTATACAGGGTGGGTGAGCAGTTCTTC. Encoded protein: CASSLYRVGEQFF.